This T cell receptor (beta chain) is from a study of HIV-infected children after antiretroviral therapy interruption. In the study overall: Most children had recorded EBV and CMV exposure.

The treatment is: PENTA 11 planned treatment interruption arm or continuous ART arm. RNA-based 3' RACE libraries used unique molecular identifiers. TCRdb re-called the 3' RACE reads through MiXCR, storing one row per CDR3 protein. The top ten clones hold about 1.1% of a sample with some 90,000 distinct CDR3 sequences, approximately 6.9% of them seen once. Germline V gene sequence: CDR1 ENHRY, CDR2 SYGVKD. This CDR3 region has 14 residues. With 6 bases removed from V and 4 bases from J, the gap between germline ends came to 13 bases. Study-level points and caveats: Naive CD4+ sequences overlapped less between time points once interruption began. Sorted CD45RA+ naive cells might include minor non-naive CD45RA+ cells.

The sample holds many counts of this clonotype. The target antigen is unknown. The chain combines TRBV10-3 with TRBJ2-1, with D perhaps matching TRBD1 (6 bases). The source material was CD45RA+ CD4+ T cells from PBMCs, pooled from several time points, sampled from a donor given antiretroviral therapy, either interrupted or continuous. Subset given: naive CD4+ CD45RA+ CD45RO- T cells. The source is a pool of human donors with HIV. The CDR3 region is CAIREGDRYNEQFF. CDR3 bases: TGTGCCATCAGAGAAGGAGACAGGTACAATGAGCAGTTCTTC.